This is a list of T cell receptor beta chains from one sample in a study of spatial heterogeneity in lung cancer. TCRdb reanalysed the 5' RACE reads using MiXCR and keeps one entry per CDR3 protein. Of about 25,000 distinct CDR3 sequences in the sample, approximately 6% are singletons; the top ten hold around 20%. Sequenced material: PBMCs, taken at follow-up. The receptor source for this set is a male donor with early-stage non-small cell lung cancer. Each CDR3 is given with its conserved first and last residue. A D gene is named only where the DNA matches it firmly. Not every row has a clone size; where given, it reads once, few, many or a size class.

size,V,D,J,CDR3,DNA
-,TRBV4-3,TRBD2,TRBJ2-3,CASSQDFLAGERDTQYF,TGCGCCAGCAGCCAAGATTTTCTAGCGGGAGAGCGGGATACGCAGTATTTT
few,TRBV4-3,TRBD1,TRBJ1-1,CASSQALDRGVNTEAFF,TGCGCCAGCAGCCAGGCACTTGACAGGGGGGTCAACACTGAAGCTTTCTTT
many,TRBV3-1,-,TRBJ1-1,CASSPVDGPAFF,TGTGCCAGCAGCCCAGTAGACGGACCAGCTTTCTTT
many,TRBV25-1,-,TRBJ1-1,CASSEYTGRNTEAFF,TGTGCCAGCAGTGAATATACAGGGCGGAACACTGAAGCTTTCTTT
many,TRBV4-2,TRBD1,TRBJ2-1,CASSLGTGMDGDDEQFF,TGTGCCAGCAGCCTTGGGACAGGAATGGATGGAGACGATGAGCAGTTCTTC
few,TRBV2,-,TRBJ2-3,CASSWTDGVSDTQYF,TGTGCCAGCAGCTGGACTGACGGAGTATCAGATACGCAGTATTTT
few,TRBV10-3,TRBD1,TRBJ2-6,CAITGQGFGANVLTF,TGTGCCATCACGGGACAGGGCTTCGGGGCCAACGTCCTGACTTTC
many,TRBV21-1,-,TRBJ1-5,CASSFPLEPQHF,TGTGCCAGCAGTTTCCCCCTGGAGCCCCAGCATTTT
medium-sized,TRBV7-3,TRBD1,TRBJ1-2,CASSPGQGANYGYTF,TGTGCCAGCAGCCCGGGACAGGGGGCGAACTATGGCTACACCTTC
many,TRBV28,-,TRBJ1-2,CASGTGLNGYTF,TGTGCCAGCGGGACGGGACTGAATGGCTACACCTTC
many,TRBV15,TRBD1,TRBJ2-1,CATSFDRGSFNEQFF,TGTGCCACCTCTTTCGACAGGGGGAGTTTCAATGAGCAGTTCTTC
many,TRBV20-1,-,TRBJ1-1,CSARGFRQGMNTEAFF,TGCAGTGCTAGAGGTTTTCGTCAGGGAATGAACACTGAAGCTTTCTTT
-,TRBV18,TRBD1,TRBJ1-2,CASSQGQRNYGYTF,TGTGCCAGCTCACAGGGACAGCGGAACTATGGCTACACCTTC
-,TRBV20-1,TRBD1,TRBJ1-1,CSAEGTGDSGTVAEAFF,TGCAGTGCAGAAGGGACAGGGGATTCTGGTACGGTCGCTGAAGCTTTCTTT
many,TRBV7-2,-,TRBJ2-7,CASSLMAEDEQYF,TGTGCCAGCAGCTTAATGGCAGAGGACGAGCAGTACTTC
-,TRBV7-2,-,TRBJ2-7,CASSLYAAFYEQYF,TGTGCCAGCAGCCTATACGCGGCATTCTACGAGCAGTACTTC
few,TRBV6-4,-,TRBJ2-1,CASSVNRDNEQFF,TGTGCCAGCAGCGTAAACAGGGACAATGAGCAGTTCTTC
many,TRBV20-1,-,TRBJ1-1,CSASGEESTEAFF,TGCAGTGCATCAGGGGAAGAAAGTACTGAAGCTTTCTTT
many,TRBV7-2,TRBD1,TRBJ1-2,CASSPRQGIHGYTF,TGTGCCAGCAGCCCCCGACAGGGAATACATGGCTACACCTTC
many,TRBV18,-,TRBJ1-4,CASSSRQDGGEKLFF,TGTGCCAGCTCATCCCGACAGGACGGAGGGGAAAAACTGTTTTTT
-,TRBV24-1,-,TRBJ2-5,CATNRQGGETQYF,TGTGCCACCAACCGACAGGGAGGGGAGACCCAGTACTTC
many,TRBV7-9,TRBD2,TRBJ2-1,CASSQGLGINEQFF,TGTGCCAGCAGCCAGGGACTAGGGATCAATGAGCAGTTCTTC
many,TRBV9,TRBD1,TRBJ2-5,CASSVGQGAGTQYF,TGTGCCAGCAGCGTAGGCCAGGGGGCCGGGACCCAGTACTTC
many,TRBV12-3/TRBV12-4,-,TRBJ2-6,CASEYRGANVLTF,TGTGCCAGCGAATATCGGGGGGCCAACGTCCTGACTTTC
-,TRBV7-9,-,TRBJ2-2,CASSFEALNTGELFF,TGTGCCAGCAGCTTCGAGGCTTTGAACACCGGGGAGCTGTTTTTT
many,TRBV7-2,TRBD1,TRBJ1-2,CASSPKQRGPNGYTF,TGTGCCAGCAGCCCAAAACAAAGGGGGCCCAATGGCTACACCTTC
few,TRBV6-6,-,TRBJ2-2,CASTPGTMELFF,TGTGCCAGCACCCCGGGGACGATGGAGCTGTTTTTT
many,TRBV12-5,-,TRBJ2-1,CASAWEEGAYEQFF,TGTGCTAGTGCCTGGGAGGAGGGGGCCTATGAGCAGTTCTTC
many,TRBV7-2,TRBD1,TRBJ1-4,CASSTAGGWGEKLFF,TGTGCCAGCAGCACAGCAGGGGGCTGGGGAGAAAAACTGTTTTTT
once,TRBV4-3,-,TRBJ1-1,CASSHLPGRGAFF,TGCGCCAGCAGCCACCTACCGGGCCGGGGAGCTTTCTTT
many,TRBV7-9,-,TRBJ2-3,CASSPEGLADTQYF,TGTGCCAGCAGCCCAGAGGGGCTAGCAGATACGCAGTATTTT
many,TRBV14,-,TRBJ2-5,CASRFGAWETQYF,TGTGCCAGCAGATTCGGGGCCTGGGAGACCCAGTACTTC
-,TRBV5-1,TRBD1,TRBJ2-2,CASRDPGQGNTGEPFF,TGCGCCAGCAGAGACCCGGGACAGGGGAACACCGGGGAGCCGTTTTTT
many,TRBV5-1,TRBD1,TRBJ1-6,CASSPGQGGFNSPLHF,TGCGCCAGCAGCCCGGGACAGGGGGGATTTAATTCACCCCTCCACTTT
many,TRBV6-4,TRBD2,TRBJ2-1,CASSDSRGGYNEQFF,TGTGCCAGCAGTGACTCGCGGGGGGGCTACAATGAGCAGTTCTTC
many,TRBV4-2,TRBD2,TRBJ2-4,CASSQELAGRQYF,TGTGCCAGCAGCCAGGAACTAGCGGGGCGACAGTACTTC
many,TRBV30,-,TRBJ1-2,CAWSVLSYGYTF,TGTGCCTGGAGTGTTTTGAGCTATGGCTACACCTTC
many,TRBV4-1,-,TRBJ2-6,CASSQDVGASGANVLTF,TGCGCCAGCAGCCAAGACGTCGGAGCCTCTGGGGCCAACGTCCTGACTTTC
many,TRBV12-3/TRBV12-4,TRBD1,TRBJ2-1,CASTAGTGVYNEQFF,TGTGCCAGCACCGCCGGGACAGGGGTCTACAATGAGCAGTTCTTC
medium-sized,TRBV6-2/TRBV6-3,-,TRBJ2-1,CASSSLAGPDRDEQFF,TGTGCCAGCAGTTCGTTAGCGGGCCCCGACAGGGATGAGCAGTTCTTC
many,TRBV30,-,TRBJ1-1,CARGRATEAFF,TGTGCCCGGGGACGGGCCACTGAAGCTTTCTTT
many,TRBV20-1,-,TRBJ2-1,CSARTSRHSYNEQFF,TGCAGTGCTAGAACTTCTCGCCATTCCTACAATGAGCAGTTCTTC
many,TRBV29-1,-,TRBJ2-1,CSVRQLYGGNNEQFF,TGCAGCGTCCGCCAGCTTTATGGCGGAAACAATGAGCAGTTCTTC
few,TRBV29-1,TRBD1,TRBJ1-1,CSVGTGGTDTEAFF,TGCAGCGTCGGCACAGGGGGCACGGACACTGAAGCTTTCTTT
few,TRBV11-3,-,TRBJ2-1,CASSFSRGANEQFF,TGTGCCAGCAGCTTCTCACGGGGGGCGAATGAGCAGTTCTTC
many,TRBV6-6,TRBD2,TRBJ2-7,CAALAGSYEQYF,TGTGCCGCACTAGCGGGGAGCTACGAGCAGTACTTC
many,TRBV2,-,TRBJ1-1,CASRDQGSMNTEAFF,TGTGCCAGCAGGGATCAGGGGTCAATGAACACTGAAGCTTTCTTT
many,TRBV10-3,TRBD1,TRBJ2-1,CAISEYGQANEQFF,TGTGCCATCAGTGAGTATGGACAGGCCAATGAGCAGTTCTTC
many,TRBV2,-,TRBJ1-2,CASRGLDYGYTF,TGTGCCAGCAGGGGGCTTGACTATGGCTACACCTTC
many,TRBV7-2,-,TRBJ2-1,CASSPRTGTNYNEQFF,TGTGCCAGCAGCCCCCGGACAGGGACTAACTACAATGAGCAGTTCTTC
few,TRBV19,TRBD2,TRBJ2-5,CARGRRGGRRETQYF,TGTGCCAGGGGGAGACGGGGCGGGAGGAGGGAGACCCAGTACTTC
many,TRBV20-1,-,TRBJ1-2,CSARDRGGINYGYTF,TGCAGTGCTAGAGATCGGGGCGGCATTAACTATGGCTACACCTTC
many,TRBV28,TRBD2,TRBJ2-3,CASLAGGQTDTQYF,TGTGCCAGCCTGGCGGGGGGACAAACAGATACGCAGTATTTT
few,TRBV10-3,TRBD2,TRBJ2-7,CAVGSGLVIAYEQYF,TGTGCCGTTGGGTCGGGACTAGTTATCGCCTACGAGCAGTACTTC
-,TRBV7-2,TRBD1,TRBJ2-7,CASSLASGGSYEQYF,TGTGCCAGCAGCTTAGCGTCAGGGGGCTCCTACGAGCAGTACTTC
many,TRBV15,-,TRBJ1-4,CATSRDGGLQEKLFF,TGTGCCACCAGCAGAGATGGGGGGCTACAGGAAAAACTGTTTTTT
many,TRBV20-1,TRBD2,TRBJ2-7,CSARDIGGGPSYEQYF,TGCAGTGCTAGAGATATAGGCGGGGGTCCCTCCTACGAGCAGTACTTC
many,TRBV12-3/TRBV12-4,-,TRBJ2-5,CASSLPEYQETQYF,TGTGCCAGCAGTTTACCCGAATACCAAGAGACCCAGTACTTC
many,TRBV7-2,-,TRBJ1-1,CASSLQGQNTEAFF,TGTGCCAGCAGCTTACAGGGACAGAACACTGAAGCTTTCTTT
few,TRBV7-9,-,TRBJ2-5,CASSIPLEYQETQYF,TGTGCCAGCAGCATACCGCTAGAGTACCAAGAGACCCAGTACTTC